A selection of T cell receptor beta chains follows, all from one sample in a study of cytomegalovirus exposure and HLA in healthy donors. Sequencing used immunoSEQ multiplex PCR; TCRdb keeps in-frame clones, though not all of them. The sample gives roughly 96,000 clones, roughly 74% of which show up once; roughly 3% is in the top ten. Sample: PBMCs. The receptors derive from a female donor in good health and CMV-seropositive. CDR3s include the opening cysteine and the closing phenylalanine or tryptophan. D genes are given only for firm matches. Not all rows give a size; the values are once, few, many and, for expanded clones, a class.

CDR3nt | CDR3aa | d_gene | j_gene | v_gene | abundance
TGCAGTGCTCGCAGGGACTACGAGCAGTACTTC | CSARRDYEQYF | - | TRBJ2-7 | TRBV20-1 | -
TGTGCCAGTACCAAGGGACAGCTCACAGATACGCAGTATTTT | CASTKGQLTDTQYF | TRBD1 | TRBJ2-3 | TRBV19 | -
TGTGCCAGCAGTCCGACCCTCAGGGGTTCCTATAATTCACCCCTCCACTTT | CASSPTLRGSYNSPLHF | - | TRBJ1-6 | TRBV7-8 | -
TGCAGCGAATCAGCGGGAAGCACAGATACGCAGTATTTT | CSESAGSTDTQYF | TRBD2 | TRBJ2-3 | TRBV29-1 | few
TGTGCCAGCAGCCATGATCTCCGGGACAGTGGGCACACCGGGGAGCTGTTTTTT | CASSHDLRDSGHTGELFF | TRBD1 | TRBJ2-2 | TRBV11-2 | -
TGTGCCAGCAGCTTAGCGGAGCGTTACAATGAGCAGTTCTTC | CASSLAERYNEQFF | - | TRBJ2-1 | TRBV7-2 | -
TGTGCCAGCAAATCCACAGGGTATCAGCCCCAGCATTTT | CASKSTGYQPQHF | - | TRBJ1-5 | TRBV28 | few
TGTGCCAGCAGTTTAGCGGCTCACGAGCAGTACTTC | CASSLAAHEQYF | - | TRBJ2-7 | TRBV28 | -
TGTGCCAGCAGCCCGGGTCTAGCGACTTCCACAGATACGCAGTATTTT | CASSPGLATSTDTQYF | - | TRBJ2-3 | TRBV4-2 | -
TGTGCCAGCAGCTTAGGGCCAGGGGACGAGCAGTACTTC | CASSLGPGDEQYF | - | TRBJ2-7 | TRBV7-3 | once
TGCGCCAGCAGCCAAGAGCTTTCCGGACAGGGGTCCTACGAGCAGTACTTC | CASSQELSGQGSYEQYF | TRBD1 | TRBJ2-7 | TRBV4-3 | few
TGTGCCAGCAGCTTAGGTACAGGAAAACTGTTTTTT | CASSLGTGKLFF | - | TRBJ1-4 | TRBV7-6 | -
TGCAGCGGGACTAAGAATGAAAAACTGTTTTTT | CSGTKNEKLFF | - | TRBJ1-4 | TRBV29-1 | -
TGCAGCGTTCGCCCCCCGGGACAGAGAAACTATGGCTACACCTTC | CSVRPPGQRNYGYTF | TRBD1 | TRBJ1-2 | TRBV29-1 | -
TGTGCCAGCAGCGTCGGTTCAGCGGGGGGCTACGAGCAGTACTTC | CASSVGSAGGYEQYF | TRBD2 | TRBJ2-7 | TRBV9 | -
TGTGCCAGCAGCTTCCGGACGACTAGCGGGGGGGCCTACGAGCAGTACTTC | CASSFRTTSGGAYEQYF | TRBD2 | TRBJ2-7 | TRBV7-2 | -
TGTGCCAGCAGCCCACCCCCCATGGGAGGTGAGCAGTTCTTC | CASSPPPMGGEQFF | - | TRBJ2-1 | TRBV7-2 | -
TGCGCCAGCAGCTTGAATACAGGGCCATCACCCCTCCACTTT | CASSLNTGPSPLHF | - | TRBJ1-6 | TRBV5-1 | few
TGTGCCAGCAGGAGGGACGGCGGGGACACCGGGGAGCTGTTTTTT | CASRRDGGDTGELFF | - | TRBJ2-2 | TRBV6-4 | -
TGTGCCAGCAGGAAGGGACAGTACACCGGGGAGCTGTTTTTT | CASRKGQYTGELFF | TRBD1 | TRBJ2-2 | TRBV6-1 | -
TGTGCCAGCAGCCCCAGAGAGGGCCATGGCTACACCTTC | CASSPREGHGYTF | - | TRBJ1-2 | TRBV7-3 | -
TGCGCCAGCAGCCCGGGAGTCGGTCGCAATCAGCCCCAGCATTTT | CASSPGVGRNQPQHF | - | TRBJ1-5 | TRBV5-1 | -
TGTGCCAGTAGTAAACACGACTTCCCGGGTCGCACCGGGTATAGCAATCAGCCCCAGCATTTT | CASSKHDFPGRTGYSNQPQHF | - | TRBJ1-5 | TRBV19 | -
TGTGCCAGCAGCAACGGGGACAATCAGCCCCAGCATTTT | CASSNGDNQPQHF | - | TRBJ1-5 | TRBV2 | -
TGTGCCAGCAGTGAACGACTGGGGGCTCGGGAAAAACTGTTTTTT | CASSERLGAREKLFF | - | TRBJ1-4 | TRBV2 | -
TGTACGGCGGGAGGCTACAATGAGCAGTTCTTC | CTAGGYNEQFF | TRBD2 | TRBJ2-1 | TRBV19 | few
TGTGCCAGCAGCCTTGGGACAGGGAACACCGGGGAGCTGTTTTTT | CASSLGTGNTGELFF | TRBD1 | TRBJ2-2 | TRBV11-3 | once
TGTGCCAGCAGCTTGTTTAGCGGGGGTATCCAAGAGACCCAGTACTTC | CASSLFSGGIQETQYF | TRBD2 | TRBJ2-5 | TRBV5-8 | -
TGTGCCAGCAGTGTGGCAGAAGACCAAGAGACCCAGTACTTC | CASSVAEDQETQYF | - | TRBJ2-5 | TRBV2 | -
TGCAGCGTTGAATTTAACTACGAGCAGTACTTC | CSVEFNYEQYF | - | TRBJ2-7 | TRBV29-1 | -
TGTGCCTTTACCTCTGGATTAGCGCTTTCATTGCAGTACTTC | CAFTSGLALSLQYF | - | TRBJ2-7 | TRBV30 | -
TGTGCCAGGGGGGGGAGGGCCGGGGAGCTGTTTTTT | CARGGRAGELFF | - | TRBJ2-2 | TRBV21-1 | -
TGTGCCAGCAGCTCCTGGTGGGCCCCTGGAAACACCATATATTTT | CASSSWWAPGNTIYF | - | TRBJ1-3 | TRBV11-2 | few
TGTGCCTGGAGGGCAGGGGGCGCAGAGACCCAGTACTTC | CAWRAGGAETQYF | TRBD1 | TRBJ2-5 | TRBV30 | -
TGTGCCTGGAGTGACCCGGGACTAGCGGGGGGAGGGGACACCGGGGAGCTGTTTTTT | CAWSDPGLAGGGDTGELFF | TRBD2 | TRBJ2-2 | TRBV30 | few
TGTGCCTGGAGATCAGGGTTCAATCAGCCCCAGCATTTT | CAWRSGFNQPQHF | - | TRBJ1-5 | TRBV30 | -
TGTGCCAGCAGTGATATGACAGGGGTGGGGTATTCACCCCTCCACTTT | CASSDMTGVGYSPLHF | TRBD1 | TRBJ1-6 | TRBV6-1 | -
TGCAGCGTGACCGGGACAGGGGGCGAAAAACTGTTTTTT | CSVTGTGGEKLFF | TRBD1 | TRBJ1-4 | TRBV29-1 | -
TGCAGCGTTGTTCTCGAGGCCCAGTACTTC | CSVVLEAQYF | - | TRBJ2-5 | TRBV29-1 | few
TGTGCCAGCAGTTACGGCGGACAATCCTACGAGCAGTACTTC | CASSYGGQSYEQYF | - | TRBJ2-7 | TRBV6-5 | -
TGTGCCATCGCCCAGGCAGGGGAGACTGAAGCTTTCTTT | CAIAQAGETEAFF | - | TRBJ1-1 | TRBV10-3 | few
TGTGCCAGCAGCCCTAGCGTGGGAGCGTTCAATGAGCAGTTCTTC | CASSPSVGAFNEQFF | - | TRBJ2-1 | TRBV5-4 | once
TGTGCCAGCAGCTTAACAGTGAACACTGAAGCTTTCTTT | CASSLTVNTEAFF | - | TRBJ1-1 | TRBV7-9 | few
TGTGCCAGCAGTGGCGGACAGTCTAACTATGGCTACACCTTC | CASSGGQSNYGYTF | - | TRBJ1-2 | TRBV27 | -
TGCGCCAGCAGCCAAGATGCGGGGGCCGGCAAAAACATTCAGTACTTC | CASSQDAGAGKNIQYF | - | TRBJ2-4 | TRBV4-3 | -
TGTGCCAGCAGCTTAGGGGCAGATCATCAGCCCCAGCATTTT | CASSLGADHQPQHF | - | TRBJ1-5 | TRBV7-6 | -
TGTGCCAGCAGCTTAGTGGGAGGTCGAAACTATGGCTACACCTTC | CASSLVGGRNYGYTF | - | TRBJ1-2 | TRBV11-2 | -
TGTGCCAGCAGCTCGACCTCTCCTACAGGGGTCGACGAGCAGTACTTC | CASSSTSPTGVDEQYF | TRBD1 | TRBJ2-7 | TRBV5-6 | -
TGTGCCAGTGGAGGACAGCTGAACACTGAAGCTTTCTTT | CASGGQLNTEAFF | - | TRBJ1-1 | TRBV14 | -
TGTGCCAGCAGCTTGGGTCAGTATAATTCACCCCTCCACTTT | CASSLGQYNSPLHF | - | TRBJ1-6 | TRBV5-6 | few
TGTGCCAGCAGCCCCCAGGAGACTATCTCCTACAATGAGCAGTTCTTC | CASSPQETISYNEQFF | - | TRBJ2-1 | TRBV7-8 | -